Sequencing of this T cell receptor (beta chain) was carried out in a study of cytomegalovirus exposure and HLA in healthy donors. Germline loops: CDR1 MNHEY, CDR2 SVGAGI. The CDR3 contains 13 residues. Trimming stripped 0 bases from V and 5 bases from J, with 7 bases between. Primers included in the PCR were 60 Vbeta and 13 Jbeta primers. In the authors' workflow: Some 9.9 million shared chains were among around 78 million unique TCR beta chains counted in a later analysis. Sequenced by immunoSEQ multiplex PCR; TCRdb stores in-frame clones only, minus some. Clonal size and the V and J genes are those of that table, whereas D and trimming came from the DNA. The table has some 130,000 clones, 70% to 80% seen once. Study outcomes and limitations: In a later analysis, around 18,000 TCR beta sequences were associated with HLA alleles at 0.05 false discovery rate. It was likely that a cluster of highly shared sequence variants was a sequencing artifact. Some segments of the V type, notably TRBV6-2 and TRBV6-3, were excluded as indistinguishable.

To note about this clone: The antigen is undetermined.

The chain uses TRBV6-5 and TRBJ1-1, with D uncertain. The sequenced sample was PBMCs. This TCR derives from a man aged 25 to 40 in good health and CMV-seronegative. In nucleotides, the CDR3 is TGTGCCAGCAGTTACTCGATGACAACTGAAGCTTTCTTT. Translating it yields CASSYSMTTEAFF.